This T cell receptor (beta chain) was captured by sequencing in a study of read filtering for tumor transcriptome and immune sequencing. Study-level information: Patients were approximately 17 male and roughly 15 female, mean age 65.9 years, range 47 to 80. RNA-seq yielded only about 75 to 1273 TCR reads, IR-seq about 4 to 10.27 million. Study-wide findings and caveats: Correlation between methods rose after single-read clonotypes were removed. Single-read clonotypes: about 83% of IR-seq clonotypes (roughly 3.5% of reads), about 70% of RNA-seq clonotypes (around 45% of reads).

CDR3 size: 16 residues. Germline assignment: CDR1 SGHRS and CDR2 YFSETQ. V was clipped by 1 base and J by 4 bases; unmatched bases: 8. As to this clonotype: Its antigen remains unidentified.

The library was built from about 370 ng RNA with molecular barcoded adaptors for alpha/delta and beta/gamma chains. TCRdb processed the reads anew with MiXCR; each CDR3 protein has one entry. The sample has more than 35,000 distinct CDR3 sequences; 14% are singletons. The chain employs TRBV5-1 and TRBJ2-1; 7 nucleotides line up with TRBD1. The sequence was collected from a donor over 35 with multiple myeloma. Sequencing was carried out using a population of CD138-negative cells sorted from bone marrow. The CDR3 sequence: CASSLKTGQPYNEQFF. The CDR3 DNA sequence: TGCGCCAGCAGCTTGAAAACGGGACAGCCATACAATGAGCAGTTCTTC. Looking up the rest from reference TRBV5-1 and TRBJ2-1 gives the full variable domain: KAGVTQTPRYLIKTRGQQVTLSCSPISGHRSVSWYQQTPGQGLQFLFEYFSETQRNKGNFPGRFSGRQFSNSRSEMNVSTLELGDSALYLCASSLKTGQPYNEQFFGPGTRLTVL.